Below are 24 T cell receptor beta chains sequenced from a single sample in a study of T cells in Graves' hyperthyroidism and ophthalmopathy. Researchers took RNA transcripts and amplified the TCR beta CDR3 regions from them. The HTBI primer set drove a first-round RT-PCR of the TCR CDR3. TCRdb used MiXCR to reprocess the multiplex PCR reads, holding one entry per CDR3 protein. This sample has about 760,000 distinct CDR3 sequences, with roughly a third found just once. Input material: blood. The receptors here all came from a woman in her 40s with Graves' hyperthyroidism.

This clonotype was found many times. The chain couples TRBV20-1 to TRBJ1-1; a possible D gene is TRBD1 (5 bases). The CDR3 runs to 11 residues. The V gene lost 6 bases and the J gene lost 9 bases, with 14 bases spanning the gap. Per the germline V gene, CDR1 is DFQATT and CDR2 is SNEGSKA (reference sequence). This chain's CDR3 is CSALTGNQAFF. CDR3 nucleotides: TGCAGTGCCCTTACAGGAAACCAAGCTTTCTTT.

The chain links TRBV7-9 to TRBJ1-2; D call uncertain. V was pared by 1 base and J by 4 bases, with 13 bases between. This CDR3 is built from 15 residues. Germline V lookup: CDR1 SEHNR, CDR2 FQNEAQ (reference sequence). The CDR3 protein is CASSLEVVGPYGYTF. Here the CDR3 DNA reads TGTGCCAGCAGCTTAGAAGTGGTCGGGCCCTATGGCTACACCTTC.

With respect to this clonotype: A read error may explain this, as a much larger clone is one base away. The rearrangement uses TRBV20-1 and TRBJ1-4, with 11 bases that match TRBD1. The CDR3 contains 14 residues. J lost 7 bases, V lost 5 bases, and 6 bases had no gene match. CDR1 and CDR2 (germline): DFQATT, SNEGSKA (reference sequence). The CDR3 is CSAHTGTGGEKLFF. CDR3 bases: TGCAGTGCTCATACCGGGACAGGGGGTGAAAAACTGTTTTTT.

The chain links TRBV2 to TRBJ1-5; D call uncertain. In germline, CDR1 is SNHLY, CDR2 FYNNEI. The V end lost 6 bases, the J end lost 3 bases, and 12 bases lay between the germline ends. The CDR3 is 14 amino acids. The CDR3 nucleotides read TGTGCCAGCAGCCAGTCAGCTAACAATCAGCCCCAGCATTTT. This translates into CASSQSANNQPQHF.

The V gene is TRBV10-3, the J gene TRBJ1-1, with TRBD1 matching 10 bases. Germline CDR1 is ENHRY and CDR2 is SYGVKD. Trimming at V came to 4 bases and at J to 6 bases, leaving 5 bases not matched to a gene. The CDR3 extends over 14 amino acids. The CDR3 DNA follows: TGTGCCATCAGTGGACAGGGGGCAACGGCTGAAGCTTTCTTT. It specifies CAISGQGATAEAFF.

The chain is built from TRBV6-5 and TRBJ1-1; D may be TRBD1 (6 bases). The CDR3 extends over 18 amino acids. The V end lost 1 base, the J end lost 1 base, and 19 bases lay between the germline ends. Per germline, CDR1 MNHEY and CDR2 SVGAGI. CDR3 nucleotide sequence: TGTGCCAGCAGTTACTGGGGACACATTCTAGGAAAGAACACTGAAGCTTTCTTT. This sequence encodes CASSYWGHILGKNTEAFF.

The chain uses TRBV5-1 and TRBJ1-2, with D perhaps TRBD1 (6 bases). The CDR3 consists of 12 residues. Per the germline V gene, CDR1 is SGHRS and CDR2 is YFSETQ. V was clipped by 4 bases and J by 6 bases, with 10 bases between them. The CDR3 coding sequence is TGCGCCAGCAGCGAACAGGGAGATGGCTACACCTTC. This codes for CASSEQGDGYTF.

This clonotype appeared once. The chain combines TRBV6-5 with TRBJ2-7, with 8 bases fitting TRBD2. The length of the CDR3 is 14 residues. Germline lookup yields CDR1 MNHEY and CDR2 SVGAGI. V gave up 5 bases and J gave up 2 bases; unmatched junction bases: 5. The CDR3 loop is CASSRLACAYEQYF. CDR3 DNA sequence: TGTGCCAGCAGTCGACTAGCGTGTGCCTACGAGCAGTACTTC.

V and J are TRBV10-3 and TRBJ1-5; D gene unclear. Germline CDR1 and CDR2: ENHRY and SYGVKD. The CDR3 is made up of 14 amino acids. Trimming stripped 2 bases from V and 6 bases from J, with 11 bases between. The CDR3 loop reads CAISEGVAGQPQHF. The CDR3 DNA follows: TGTGCCATCAGTGAGGGGGTTGCGGGTCAGCCCCAGCATTTT.

The chain is built from TRBV20-1 and TRBJ2-5; 12 nucleotides line up with TRBD2. The J call may be wrong; the DNA end is better matched by TRBJ2-1. The CDR3 contains 14 residues. Germline CDR1 DFQATT, CDR2 SNEGSKA (reference sequence). The CDR3 DNA reads as TGCAGTGCTAGTCGACTAGCGGGAGCAAATGAGCAGTTCTTC. Translated: CSASRLAGANEQFF.

This clonotype was recorded at least ten times. The rearrangement uses TRBV7-9 and TRBJ2-6, with TRBD1 matching over 7 bases. CDR1 and CDR2 (germline): SEHNR, FQNEAQ (reference sequence). The CDR3 has 16 residues. J lost 0 bases, V lost 3 bases, and 2 bases had no gene match. The CDR3 bases are TGTGCCAGCAGCTTTACAGGGGACTCTGGGGCCAACGTCCTGACTTTC. This gives the protein CASSFTGDSGANVLTF.

In its sample, this clonotype was seen many times. The V call is TRBV4-3, the J call TRBJ1-1; tentatively, D is TRBD1 (5 bases). The CDR3 totals 16 residues. From germline, CDR1 is LGHNA and CDR2 YSLEER. V was clipped by 0 bases and J by 1 base, with 12 bases between them. CDR3 bases: TGCGCCAGCAGCCAAGAATCAGGGCCGGCGAACACTGAAGCTTTCTTT. This gives the protein CASSQESGPANTEAFF.

This clonotype has just a few counts. The rearrangement uses TRBV7-2 and TRBJ1-6; D is ambiguous. V lost 3 bases and J 0 bases, leaving 15 bases between the germline ends. Germline V gene sequence: CDR1 SGHTA, CDR2 FQGNSA. This CDR3 is 18 amino acids long. DNA of the CDR3: TGTGCCAGCAGCTTGGTCGCTGGAACTTACTCCTATAATTCACCCCTCCACTTT. Residues: CASSLVAGTYSYNSPLHF.

This clonotype was counted only a few times. The V gene is TRBV7-8, the J gene TRBJ2-7; 7 bases align to TRBD2. Germline assignment: CDR1 SGHVS and CDR2 FQNEAQ. J was trimmed by 3 bases and V by 5 bases; bases with no gene match: 4. The CDR3 length is 13 residues. The CDR3 region has the DNA TGTGCCAGCAGCATTGGACTAGACTACGAGCAGTACTTC. As protein: CASSIGLDYEQYF.

CDR3: CSARHGEVKGGTDTQYF. CDR3 in DNA: TGCAGTGCTAGACACGGAGAGGTTAAGGGCGGCACAGATACGCAGTATTTT. The gene calls are TRBV20-1 and TRBJ2-3; D remains unclear. The CDR3 spans 17 residues. The germline V and J ends were trimmed by 2 bases and 1 base, with 19 bases remaining between them. Germline V CDR1 and CDR2: DFQATT, SNEGSKA (reference sequence).

In this sample, this clonotype turned up a few times. The genes are TRBV12-3 or TRBV12-4 and TRBJ1-5; D not certain. The CDR3 length is 12 residues. Trimming took off 8 bases at V and 1 base at J, with 6 bases between the two ends. CDR3 DNA: TGTGCCAGCCTTGCCAGCAATCAGCCCCAGCATTTT. Amino acid sequence: CASLASNQPQHF.

This clonotype was observed many times. The chain recombines TRBV7-6 with TRBJ2-7; 8 bases fit TRBD1. The germline V gene encodes CDR1 SGHVS and CDR2 FNYEAQ. After removal of 3 bases from V and 5 bases from J, the junction contained 3 bases not matched to a gene. CDR3 length: 13 residues. Written as DNA, the CDR3 is TGTGCCAGCAGCTTTGGACAGGGAAACGAGCAGTACTTC. Translation: CASSFGQGNEQYF.

Concerning this clonotype: The CDR3 does not end in the conserved phenylalanine or tryptophan, so this is likely a read error. The chain couples TRBV7-2 to TRBJ1-6, with D possibly being TRBD1 (6 bases). This CDR3 is built from 14 residues. Per germline, CDR1 SGHTA and CDR2 FQGNSA. CDR3 DNA sequence: TGTGCCAGCAGCTCGAGCACAGGGAATTTACCCCTCCACCTT. Translating gives CASSSSTGNLPLHL.

This clonotype was seen at least ten times. The chain couples TRBV7-6 to TRBJ1-3, with D hard to call. The CDR3 contains 15 residues. The germline CDR1 and CDR2 sequences are SGHVS and FNYEAQ. V gave up 0 bases and J gave up 8 bases, with 14 bases separating them. Written as DNA, the CDR3 is TGTGCCAGCAGCTTAGCGCTGAGCAGTGGCGACACCATATATTTT. Translated, it gives CASSLALSSGDTIYF.

Of note for this clonotype: A much larger clone sits a single nucleotide away, making a read error possible. The rearrangement joins TRBV11-2 to TRBJ2-5; 7 nucleotides match TRBD2. CDR3 length: 14 residues. Per the germline V gene, CDR1 is SGHAT and CDR2 is FQNNGV. The DNA of the CDR3 is TGTACCAGCAGCCTTGAGGCGGGGGTTGAGACCCAGTACTTC. Its translation: CTSSLEAGVETQYF.

With regard to this clonotype: This CDR3 is missing its conserved last phenylalanine or tryptophan, likely due to a read error. This chain uses TRBV12-3 or TRBV12-4 with TRBJ1-1, with unresolved D. The CDR3 length is 12 residues. V gave up 1 base and J gave up 6 bases, with 6 bases separating them. The CDR3 coding sequence is TGTGCCAGCAGTTTAGGCAGGTCTGAAGCTTTCCTT. Protein product: CASSLGRSEAFL.

This clonotype was observed at least ten times. This CDR3 reads CASSTNGETQYF. The CDR3 coding sequence is TGTGCCAGCAGTACAAACGGAGAGACCCAGTACTTC. The V call is TRBV6-5, the J call TRBJ2-5, with unresolved D. Germline V lookup: CDR1 MNHEY, CDR2 SVGAGI. This CDR3 is 12 amino acids long. Trimming removed 5 bases from V and 4 bases from J, with 8 bases in between.

This clonotype showed up many times. The chain couples TRBV5-6 to TRBJ2-7; D is uncertain. V lost 4 bases and J lost 1, with 15 bases in between. Germline CDR1 and CDR2: SGHDT and YYEEEE. CDR3 size: 15 residues. CDR3 in DNA: TGTGCCAGCAGCATCGGCACAAGTGGTTCCTACGAGCAGTACTTC. It encodes CASSIGTSGSYEQYF.

This clonotype was counted a few times. This sequence joins TRBV6-5 and TRBJ2-7; D remains unclear. This CDR3 is built from 14 residues. The V end lost 0 bases, the J end lost 3 bases, and 9 bases lay between the germline ends. Germline CDR1 is MNHEY and CDR2 is SVGAGI. The CDR3, as DNA: TGTGCCAGCAGTTACTCGAGTAATAACTACGAGCAGTACTTC. Translated: CASSYSSNNYEQYF.